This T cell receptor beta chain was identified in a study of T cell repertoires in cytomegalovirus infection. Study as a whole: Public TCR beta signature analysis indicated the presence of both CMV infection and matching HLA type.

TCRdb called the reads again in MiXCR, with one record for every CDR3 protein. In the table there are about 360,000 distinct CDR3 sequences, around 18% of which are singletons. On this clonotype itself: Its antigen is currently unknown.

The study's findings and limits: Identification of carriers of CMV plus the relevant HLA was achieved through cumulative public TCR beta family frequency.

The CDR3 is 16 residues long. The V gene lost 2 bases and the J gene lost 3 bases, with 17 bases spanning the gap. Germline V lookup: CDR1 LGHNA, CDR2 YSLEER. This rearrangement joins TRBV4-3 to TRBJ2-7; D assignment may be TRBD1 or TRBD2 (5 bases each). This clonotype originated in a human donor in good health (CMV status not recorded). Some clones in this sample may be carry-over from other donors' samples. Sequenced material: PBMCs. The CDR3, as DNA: TGCGCCAGCAGCCAACTTAGGGTGGGGGTGGGCTACGAGCAGTACTTC. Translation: CASSQLRVGVGYEQYF.